The clone carrying this T cell receptor beta chain was found many times. Time point reported: newly diagnosed GD, antithyroid drugs for less than 3 months. With RNA extracted from PBMCs as input, the TCR library was made. Recruitment took place at an endocrinology department in Xi'an, China. CDR3 regions were amplified by Arm-PCR using iRepertoire HTBI primers to build TCR beta libraries. One entry per CDR3 protein, called by TCRdb with MiXCR from the multiplex PCR reads. The sample records 530,000 or so distinct CDR3 sequences, less than 15% being singletons. Germline-derived CDR1 and CDR2 are MNHEY and SMNVEV (reference sequence). This CDR3 has 13 residues. This entry belongs to a study of regulatory T cells in long-lasting Graves disease. This sample also belongs to another study, concerning T cells in Graves' hyperthyroidism and ophthalmopathy.

Sequencing was performed on peripheral blood mononuclear cells (PBMCs), taken at new diagnosis, from a patient treated with antithyroid drugs. V and J are TRBV27 and TRBJ1-3, with TRBD1 matching over 8 bases. This clonotype originated in a man aged 25-45 years with Graves disease. For the CDR3, the DNA is TGTGTCTCGGGACAGGCGAGTGGAAACACCATATATTTT. It yields the protein CVSGQASGNTIYF.